This T cell receptor beta chain was captured by sequencing in a study of cytomegalovirus exposure and HLA in healthy donors. Study-level results: In all likelihood, a cluster of highly shared sequence variants was a sequencing artifact. The classifier reportedly diagnosed cytomegalovirus status with high specificity and sensitivity.

As for this clone: Antigen unknown.

The length of the CDR3 is 14 residues. The V segment lost 2 bases and the J segment 5 bases; nucleotides outside the gene matches: 6. The germline V gene encodes CDR1 SGHRS and CDR2 YFSETQ. PCR was performed using 60 Vbeta and 13 Jbeta primers. The authors' processing: Later, roughly 77 million unique TCR beta chains were counted in an analysis, and roughly 10 million of them were shared. Profiling relied on immunoSEQ multiplex PCR, and the TCRdb table lists in-frame clones only, not all of them. Clone size and the V and J calls come from that table; the DNA yielded D and trimming. Among 37,000 or so clones listed, 80% to 90% were seen once.

This receptor was taken from a woman aged 40 to 49 in good health and CMV-seronegative. Sequences were obtained from PBMCs. The chain uses TRBV5-1 and TRBJ1-1, with TRBD1 identical over 7 bases. This CDR3 is CASSFRQGSTEAFF. CDR3 DNA: TGCGCCAGCAGCTTCCGACAGGGTTCAACTGAAGCTTTCTTT.